This T cell receptor (beta chain) was documented in a study of blood T cells in healthy people across ages. Study-level points and caveats: Roughly linear declines in TCR beta diversity per million T cells occurred with age.

Sample-barcoded 5' priming and a J-beta primer mix drove a second PCR of roughly 7 to 11 cycles. TCRdb itself ran the 5' RACE reads through MiXCR, one entry per CDR3 protein. The sample lists about 780,000 distinct CDR3 sequences, more than 35% seen once, with 15% to 20% in the top ten. The study isolated at least 6.5 million PBMCs from each sample. With each sample, at least 6 micrograms of total RNA were extracted. This clonotype was counted between two and nine times. Its antigen is unknown. The CDR3 loop spans 13 amino acids. Per germline, CDR1 LGHNA and CDR2 YSLEER. V was trimmed by 3 bases and J by 7 bases, leaving 13 bases between them.

This clonotype was sampled from a man older than 75 in good health. Sequencing was done on a sample of blood. This chain connects TRBV4-3 to TRBJ2-7; D is unclear. The CDR3 reads CASSHVVGNEQYF. CDR3 in DNA: TGCGCCAGCAGCCATGTCGTTGGTAATGAGCAGTACTTC.